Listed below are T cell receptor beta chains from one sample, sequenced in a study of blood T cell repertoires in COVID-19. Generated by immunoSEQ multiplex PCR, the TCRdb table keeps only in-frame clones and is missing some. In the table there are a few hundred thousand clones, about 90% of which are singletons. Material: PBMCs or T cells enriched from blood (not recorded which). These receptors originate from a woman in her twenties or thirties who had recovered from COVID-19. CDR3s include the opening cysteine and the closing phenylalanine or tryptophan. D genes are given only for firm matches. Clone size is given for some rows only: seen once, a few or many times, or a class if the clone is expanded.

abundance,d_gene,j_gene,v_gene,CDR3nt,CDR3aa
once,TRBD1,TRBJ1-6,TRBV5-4,TGTGCCAGCAGCTTTGACAGGGTGGAGAGTTCACCCCTCCACTTT,CASSFDRVESSPLHF
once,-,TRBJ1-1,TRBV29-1,TGCAGCTCCTTTATTCCCTCGAACACTGAAGCTTTCTTT,CSSFIPSNTEAFF
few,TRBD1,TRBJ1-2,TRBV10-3,TGTGCCATCAGTGAGTCCATCCCCGGACAGGCATCCTATGGCTACACCTTC,CAISESIPGQASYGYTF
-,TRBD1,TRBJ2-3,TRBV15,TGTGCCACCAGAATGACAGGGTTGGATACGCAGTATTTT,CATRMTGLDTQYF
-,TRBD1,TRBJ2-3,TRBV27,TGTGCCAGTCAAGACAGGGGTTGGGATACGCAGTATTTT,CASQDRGWDTQYF
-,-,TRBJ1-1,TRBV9,TGTGCCAGCAGCGTAGGGTTCGGGGGGTCTGAAGCTTTCTTT,CASSVGFGGSEAFF
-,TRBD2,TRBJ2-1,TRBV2,TGTGCCAGCAGTGAGTCTCTAGCGGGGGGGAAGACGAACAATGAGCAGTTCTTC,CASSESLAGGKTNNEQFF
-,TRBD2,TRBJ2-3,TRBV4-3,TGCGCCAGCAGCCCCGGGGGGGCAACAGATACGCAGTATTTT,CASSPGGATDTQYF
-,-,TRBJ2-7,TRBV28,TGTGCCAGCAGTCCCCAGTATGGGGACACTTTCTACGAGCAGTACTTC,CASSPQYGDTFYEQYF
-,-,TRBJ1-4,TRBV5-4,TGTGCCAGCAGCTCAGGCGGGGAGGGGAAACTGTTTTTT,CASSSGGEGKLFF
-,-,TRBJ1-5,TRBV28,TGTGCCAGCAGGACTGGGTCTATCCGAGGGCAGCCCCAGCATTTT,CASRTGSIRGQPQHF
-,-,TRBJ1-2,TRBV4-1,TGCGCCAGCAGCCAAGAATTTCCAGGGAACTATGGCTACACCTTC,CASSQEFPGNYGYTF
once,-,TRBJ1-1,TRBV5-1,TGCGCCAGCAGCTTGGGCGGGGGGAAGGACCATGAAGCTTTCTTT,CASSLGGGKDHEAFF
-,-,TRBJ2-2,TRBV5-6,TGTGCCAGCAGCTTGCTAATAAACTCGAACACCGGGGAGCTGTTTTTT,CASSLLINSNTGELFF
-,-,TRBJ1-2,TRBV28,TGTGCCAGCAGTTTTAAGCCACCTACGGGCTACACCTTC,CASSFKPPTGYTF
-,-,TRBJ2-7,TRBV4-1,TGCGCCAGCAGCCAAGATGCGGGAAGCTCCTACGAGCAGTACTTC,CASSQDAGSSYEQYF
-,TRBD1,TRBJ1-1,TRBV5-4,TGTGCCAGCAGCTCGGGACAGGCCACTGAAGCTTTCTTT,CASSSGQATEAFF
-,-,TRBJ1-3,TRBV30,TGTGCCTGGAGGGCTGGGGGGGCGTCTGGAAACACCATATATTTT,CAWRAGGASGNTIYF
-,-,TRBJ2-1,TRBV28,TGTGCCAGCAGTTTATCTTCAGGGGTGTCCTACAATGAGCAGTTCTTC,CASSLSSGVSYNEQFF
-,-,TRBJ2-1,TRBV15,TGTGCCACCAGCAGGGTTCACCCAGAACAGTTCTTC,CATSRVHPEQFF
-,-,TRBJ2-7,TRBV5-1,TGCGCCAGCAGCGTCCTCGAGGCTCACGAGCAGTACTTC,CASSVLEAHEQYF
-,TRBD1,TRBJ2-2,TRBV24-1,TGTGCCACCAGTAAACCGACAGGGGTCTACACCGGGGAGCTGTTTTTT,CATSKPTGVYTGELFF
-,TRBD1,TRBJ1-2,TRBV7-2,TGTGCCAGCAGCCTACGGACAGGGGTGGACTATGGCTACACCTTC,CASSLRTGVDYGYTF
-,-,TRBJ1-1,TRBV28,TGTGCCAGCTCTACCCCGAACACTGAAGCTTTCTTT,CASSTPNTEAFF
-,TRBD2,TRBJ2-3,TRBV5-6,TGTGCCAGCAGCTTACTCGCTAGCGGGGACACAGATACGCAGTATTTT,CASSLLASGDTDTQYF
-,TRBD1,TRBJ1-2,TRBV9,TGTGCCAGCAGCGGACAGGGGTGGCACTATGGCTACACCTTC,CASSGQGWHYGYTF
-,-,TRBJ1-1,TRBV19,TGTGCCAGTAGTATAGATCGGAGGGGCTATGAAGCTTTCTTT,CASSIDRRGYEAFF
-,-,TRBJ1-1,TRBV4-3,TGCGCCAGCAGCCAAGAAATTCAGGGGGAAGCTTTCTTT,CASSQEIQGEAFF
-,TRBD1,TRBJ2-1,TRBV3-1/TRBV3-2,TGTGCCAGCAGCCCGCGACAGGGGAGGAAGTTCTTC,CASSPRQGRKFF
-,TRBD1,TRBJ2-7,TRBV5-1,TGCGCCAGCAGCTTGGCGAGGGGGCCCCCCTACGAGCAGTACTTC,CASSLARGPPYEQYF
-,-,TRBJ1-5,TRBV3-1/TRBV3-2,TGTGCCAGCAGCCAAGGGGAGCAGCCCCAGCATTTT,CASSQGEQPQHF
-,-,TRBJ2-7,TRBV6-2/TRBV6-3,TGTGCCAGCAGTTACGCGGCAGGGAGGTCCTACGAGCAGTACTTC,CASSYAAGRSYEQYF
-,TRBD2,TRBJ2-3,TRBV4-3,TGCGCCAGCAGCCAAGCAGGGCTAGCGGGGGGCCAAAGCACAGATACGCAGTATTTT,CASSQAGLAGGQSTDTQYF
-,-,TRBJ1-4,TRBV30,TGTGCCTGGAAGGGATCGGGGGAACTGTTTTTT,CAWKGSGELFF
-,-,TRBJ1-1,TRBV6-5,TGTGCCAGCAGTCTGGCGGCAGGGGCCCGAGCTTTCTTT,CASSLAAGARAFF
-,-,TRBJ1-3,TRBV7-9,TGTGCCAGCAGCTTAACGCAGTCTGGAAACACCATATATTTT,CASSLTQSGNTIYF
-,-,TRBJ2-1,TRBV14,TGTGCCAGCAGCCGTGGGACTCACAATGAGCAGTTCTTC,CASSRGTHNEQFF
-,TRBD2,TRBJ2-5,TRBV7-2,TGTGCCAGCAGAACTGGGGGTAGCGGGGGGAGGGAGACCCAGTACTTC,CASRTGGSGGRETQYF
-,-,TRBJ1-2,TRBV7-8,TGTGCCAGCAGCTTAGCCGGGACATCCGCTAACTATGGCTACACCTTC,CASSLAGTSANYGYTF
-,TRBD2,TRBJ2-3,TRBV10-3,TGTGCCATCAGCGAGCGGGGGGGTACCACAGATACGCAGTATTTT,CAISERGGTTDTQYF
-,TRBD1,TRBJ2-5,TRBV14,TGTGCCAGCAGCCAATTAGGAGGACAGGGGCGGGAGACCCAGTACTTC,CASSQLGGQGRETQYF
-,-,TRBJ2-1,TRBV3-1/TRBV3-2,TGTGCCAGCAGCCAGGAGACAGACTACAATGAGCAGTTCTTC,CASSQETDYNEQFF
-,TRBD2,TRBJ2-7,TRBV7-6,TGTGCCAGCAGCTCGGGACTAGCGGGGAGCTCCTACGAGCAGTACTTC,CASSSGLAGSSYEQYF
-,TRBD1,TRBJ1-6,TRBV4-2,TGTGCCAGCAGCCGAGGGACAGGGAATCAATCACCCCTCCACTTT,CASSRGTGNQSPLHF
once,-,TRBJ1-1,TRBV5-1,TGCGCCAGCAGTCAGAAAACCGGGACATCGAACACTGAAGCTTTCTTT,CASSQKTGTSNTEAFF
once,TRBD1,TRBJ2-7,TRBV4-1,TGCGCCAGCAGCCAAGTGTGGCAGGGGGCGTCCGAGCAGTACTTC,CASSQVWQGASEQYF
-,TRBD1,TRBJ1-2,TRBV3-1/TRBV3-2,TGTGCCAGCAGCCAGGGGACAGGGAACTATGGCTACACCTTC,CASSQGTGNYGYTF
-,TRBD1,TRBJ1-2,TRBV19,TGTGCCAGTAGTATAAGAGGACAGGCTTTCTATGGCTACACCTTC,CASSIRGQAFYGYTF
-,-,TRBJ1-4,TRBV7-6,TGTGCCAGCAGCACCCTTGGAGGGCCTGCAACTAATGAAAAACTGTTTTTT,CASSTLGGPATNEKLFF
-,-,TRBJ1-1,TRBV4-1,TGCGCCAGCAGCACTCGACAGGACAACACTGAAGCTTTCTTT,CASSTRQDNTEAFF
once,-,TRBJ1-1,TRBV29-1,TGCAGCGTACAGCCCCATCTGCTCGTAGAAACTCTTGAAGCTTTCTTT,CSVQPHLLVETLEAFF
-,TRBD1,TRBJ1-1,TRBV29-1,TGCAGCGTTGATACGACAGGGGTAGGCACTGAAGCTTTCTTT,CSVDTTGVGTEAFF
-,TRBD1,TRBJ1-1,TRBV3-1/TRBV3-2,TGTGCCAGCAGACGGACAGGACTGAACACTGAAGCTTTCTTT,CASRRTGLNTEAFF
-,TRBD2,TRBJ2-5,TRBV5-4,TGTGCCAGCAGCTTGGGGACTAGGTTAGGCCAAGAGACCCAGTACTTC,CASSLGTRLGQETQYF
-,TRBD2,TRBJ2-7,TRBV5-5,TGTGCCAGCAGCACCGGGACTAGCGGATCCTACGAGCAGTACTTC,CASSTGTSGSYEQYF
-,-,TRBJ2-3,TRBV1,TGCACCAGCAGCACCGTCCTGGGGGGTGGGAGCACAGATACGCAGTATTTT,CTSSTVLGGGSTDTQYF
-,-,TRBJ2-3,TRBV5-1,TGCGCCAGCAGCTTCCCATCCTACACAGATACGCAGTATTTT,CASSFPSYTDTQYF
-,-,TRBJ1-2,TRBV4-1,TGCGCCAGCAGCCAAGACAGGGCCACTGGAGGCTACACCTTC,CASSQDRATGGYTF